These T cell receptor beta chains were read from a single sample in a study of CD8 T cells in ankylosing spondylitis. TCRdb re-called the 5' RACE reads through MiXCR, storing one row per CDR3 protein. Of hundreds of thousands of distinct CDR3 sequences in the sample, roughly 25% were seen once. The sequencing sample was made of blood, either unsorted or a sorted T cell fraction (not recorded which). The receptor set was obtained from a male donor with ankylosing spondylitis or in good health (not recorded which). The conserved cysteine and the conserved F or W are not part of the CDR3 here. The order of the fields is CDR3 length, V gene, CDR3 protein.

14,TRBV5-6,ASSLAGDPTSYEQY
12,TRBV20-1,SARRGGKTYEQY
13,TRBV11-2,ASSLWLANLNEQF
13,TRBV5-1,ASSIHRGDTGELF
11,TRBV15,ATSTSFLSEQY
12,TRBV7-2,ATQAGSSYNEQF
16,TRBV29-1,SVALKGMSLIGTDTQY
11,TRBV9,ASSVGQGTEAF
12,TRBV20-1,SAVQTGGYYGYT
11,TRBV12-3/TRBV12-4,ASSIGREGTQY
15,TRBV5-6,AISPGTGASGSYEQY
11,TRBV20-1,SARDISFGELF
11,TRBV4-1,ASSQERKETQY
13,TRBV5-1,ASSPVLEGGETQY
13,TRBV6-5,ASSYRGQGPNEQY
13,TRBV10-3,AIKGRDSFTDTQY
11,TRBV7-2,ASSFTGNYGYT
14,TRBV2,ASSSKTSGSGNEQF
13,TRBV20-1,SASGLAGVYNEQF
12,TRBV4-2,ASSQGQGDYEQY
11,TRBV2,ASSRVRTDTQY
9,TRBV29-1,SGRQINEQF
12,TRBV10-3,AISEGTRTYEQY
11,TRBV20-1,SLAGMGGYEQF
11,TRBV20-1,SARQGNYNEQF
11,TRBV20-1,SARVRGTETQY
12,TRBV20-1,SARVLSGSETQY
13,TRBV6-1,ASTRRERDTGELF
15,TRBV12-3/TRBV12-4,ASSPPVGAGNTGELF
11,TRBV10-3,AISESRGDEQY
12,TRBV29-1,SVESQPGLYGYT
10,TRBV24-1,ATSGDSITQY
12,TRBV5-6,ASSPWTKEETQY
13,TRBV6-1,ASSLRGRARDTQY
11,TRBV25-1,ASHPGTYNEQF
11,TRBV29-1,SVREGGQREQY
12,TRBV28,ASSKNGWGTEAF
10,TRBV5-1,ASSLQGIEQF
14,TRBV20-1,SARTSGRMAADTQY
13,TRBV6-2/TRBV6-3,ASSLSGRDDNEQF
12,TRBV28,ASTGASGSYEQY
12,TRBV7-2,ASSPSGLTYEQY
9,TRBV29-1,SVGQGKTQY
14,TRBV4-2,ASSQPDSSGANVLT